This passage covers 7 T cell receptor beta chains from one sample sequenced in a study of immune evolution from preneoplasia to lung adenocarcinoma. The protocol was immunoSEQ multiplex PCR, while the TCRdb copy is restricted to in-frame clones and leaves out a portion. The sample shows approximately 5,300 clones, about 82% of them seen only once. Material: FFPE lung adenocarcinoma in situ tissue. The source of these receptors is a person between 65 and 80 years old with lung adenocarcinoma.

The chain combines TRBV28 with TRBJ1-1; the D is unclear. Trimming left V 5 bases short and J 3 bases short, with 16 bases between. The CDR3 sequence is 15 residues long. Germline V gives CDR1 MDHEN, CDR2 SYDVKM. The chain's CDR3 is CASSTPLRLDTEAFF. CDR3 sequence (DNA): TGTGCCAGCAGTACACCCCTGAGGTTAGACACTGAAGCTTTCTTT.

The chain recombines TRBV30 with TRBJ2-7; 7 bases map to TRBD1. V gave up 4 bases and J gave up 4 bases; unmatched junction bases: 10. The length of the CDR3 is 14 residues. Germline CDR1 reads GTSNPN; CDR2 reads SVGIG (reference sequence). The CDR3, as DNA: TGTGCCTGGAAACCATGGACAGGACGTTACGAGCAGTACTTC. Its protein is CAWKPWTGRYEQYF.

The genes are TRBV20-1 and TRBJ2-5; D uncertain. CDR1 is DFQATT, CDR2 SNEGSKA, per germline (reference sequence). This CDR3 contains 10 residues. V dropped 6 bases and J dropped 5 bases, with 7 bases sitting between them. The CDR3, as DNA: TGCAGTGCGTTGGGGGAGACCCAGTACTTC. Translation: CSALGETQYF.

The CDR3: CASSHLETGYGYTF. The CDR3 DNA sequence: TGTGCCAGCAGTCATCTGGAGACAGGGTATGGCTACACCTTC. The V and J genes are TRBV6-6 and TRBJ1-2; the match to TRBD1 covers 7 bases. The CDR3 runs 14 residues. The V gene end was trimmed by 5 bases and the J gene end by 5 bases; junction bases not matched to a gene: 8. In germline, CDR1 is MNHNY, CDR2 SVGAGI (reference sequence).

The table lists this clone with a few counts. The chain recombines TRBV4-1 with TRBJ1-5; D might be TRBD1 (5 bases). The CDR3 consists of 17 residues. Germline values: CDR1 MGHRA, CDR2 YSYEKL. Trimming took off 1 base at V and 2 bases at J, with 15 bases between the two ends. The CDR3 DNA follows: TGCGCCAGCAGCCAAGGCGGAGGGGCTGAGGGCAATCAGCCCCAGCATTTT. It specifies CASSQGGGAEGNQPQHF.

There are a few counts of this clone. V usage is TRBV5-4 and J usage is TRBJ1-1; 9 bases align to TRBD1. This CDR3 has 14 amino acids. Trimming at V came to 0 bases and at J to 7 bases, leaving 4 bases not matched to a gene. Germline V gives CDR1 SGHNT, CDR2 YYREEE (reference sequence). The CDR3 sequence is CASSLAMGQGEAFF. In DNA, the CDR3 is TGTGCCAGCAGCTTGGCTATGGGACAGGGTGAAGCTTTCTTT.

This chain links TRBV2 with TRBJ1-2, with TRBD1 as a possible D gene (5 bases). Germline-derived CDR1 and CDR2 are SNHLY and FYNNEI. There are 14 residues in the CDR3. The V gene lost 7 bases and the J gene lost 1 base, with 13 bases spanning the gap. CDR3 bases: TGTGCCAGCATTCCCCAGGGAAATAACTATGGCTACACCTTC. Translation: CASIPQGNNYGYTF. Supplemented by reference TRBV2 and TRBJ1-2, the full variable domain reads EPEVTQTPSHQVTQMGQEVILRCVPISNHLYFYWYRQILGQKVEFLVSFYNNEISEKSEIFDDQFSVERPDGSNFTLKIRSTKLEDSAMYFCASIPQGNNYGYTFGSGTRLTVV.